The 18 T cell receptor beta chains below all came from one sample that was sequenced in a study of shared clonotypes between healthy human individuals. Sequenced by immunoSEQ multiplex PCR; TCRdb stores in-frame clones only, minus some. The data contain about 480,000 clones, over 60% of them seen just once; the ten biggest clones take up around 12%. The specimen was PBMCs. All receptors come from a woman between 35 and 50 years old in good health. Some clones in this sample may be carry-over from other donors' samples.

This sequence joins TRBV7-8 and TRBJ2-2, with D perhaps TRBD2 (6 bases). V gave up 7 bases and J gave up 2 bases, with 14 bases separating them. Germline V gene data show CDR1 as SGHVS and CDR2 as FQNEAQ. This CDR3 has 15 residues. The CDR3 DNA reads TGTGCCAGCATCGGGGGACGGCTCAACACCGGGGAGCTGTTTTTT. Its protein is CASIGGRLNTGELFF.

This clone appeared a single time. This chain links TRBV28 with TRBJ1-1, with 8 bases matching TRBD1. This CDR3 has 18 residues. The junction had 14 bases not matched to a gene; V was cut back by 5 bases and J by 0 bases. In germline, CDR1 is MDHEN, CDR2 SYDVKM. CDR3 sequence (DNA): TGTGCCAGCAGTCACCCGTCTAGGGACAGGTTGCTGAACACTGAAGCTTTCTTT. This gives the protein CASSHPSRDRLLNTEAFF.

Details on this clone: A far more abundant clone sits one base away, making this likely a read error. The chain employs TRBV11-2 and TRBJ2-5; D call uncertain. With the DNA end fitting TRBJ2-7 better, the J assignment may be wrong. This CDR3 contains 10 residues. The germline gives CDR1 SGHAT, CDR2 FQNNGV. CDR3 in DNA: TGTGCCAGCAGCTCCTACGAGCAGTACTTC. It encodes CASSSYEQYF.

The chain joins TRBV6-4 to TRBJ1-2; no definite D call. The germline V gene encodes CDR1 MRHNA and CDR2 SNTAGT. V shed 2 bases and J shed 4 bases, with 20 bases lying between them. The CDR3 totals 17 residues. CDR3 sequence (DNA): TGTGCCAGCAGTGACCCAGGACTCCGCGGGGAAAGCTATGGCTACACCTTC. Its protein product is CASSDPGLRGESYGYTF.

The V and J genes are TRBV10-3 and TRBJ1-5; the D gene is possibly TRBD1 (5 bases). The CDR3 is 15 residues long. Germline V gene lookup returns CDR1 ENHRY and CDR2 SYGVKD. V lost 4 bases and J 3 bases, leaving 13 bases between the germline ends. CDR3 coding DNA: TGTGCCATCAGTGGGGGGGGTAACCTCAATCAGCCCCAGCATTTT. Translation gives CAISGGGNLNQPQHF.

The sample holds one count of this clone. The chain links TRBV11-2 to TRBJ2-1, with 13 nucleotides matching TRBD2. The germline V gene encodes CDR1 SGHAT and CDR2 FQNNGV. V shed 5 bases, J shed 3 bases, and the junction held 10 bases outside the gene matches. This CDR3 is 18 amino acids long. Here the CDR3 DNA reads TGTGCCAGCAGCCTAATAAGGACTAGCGGGAGTAGCTACAATGAGCAGTTCTTC. The encoded protein is CASSLIRTSGSSYNEQFF.

The gene calls are TRBV10-3 and TRBJ2-1; 8 positions agree with TRBD2. Germline values: CDR1 ENHRY, CDR2 SYGVKD. V lost 0 bases, J lost 7 bases, and 5 bases stayed unmatched. CDR3 size: 15 residues. The CDR3 loop reads CAISESPGGPNEQFF. The CDR3 nucleotides are TGTGCCATCAGTGAGTCCCCGGGAGGGCCGAATGAGCAGTTCTTC.

This chain connects TRBV19 to TRBJ2-2; 14 bases line up with TRBD2. Trimming at V came to 3 bases and at J to 3 bases, leaving 9 bases not matched to a gene. Germline V CDR1 and CDR2: LNHDA, SQIVND (reference sequence). The CDR3 is 19 amino acids. The CDR3 loop is CASSILGLAGGLYTGELFF. The CDR3 DNA is TGTGCCAGTAGTATCCTCGGACTAGCGGGAGGACTCTACACCGGGGAGCTGTTTTTT. The full variable domain, completed using reference TRBV19 and TRBJ2-2, is DGGITQSPKYLFRKEGQNVTLSCEQNLNHDAMYWYRQDPGQGLRLIYYSQIVNDFQKGDIAEGYSVSREKKESFPLTVTSAQKNPTAFYLCASSILGLAGGLYTGELFFGEGSRLTVL.

This chain joins TRBV30 and TRBJ1-2; D might be TRBD1 (5 bases). This CDR3 comprises 13 residues. Germline CDR1 GTSNPN, CDR2 SVGIG (reference sequence). The ends were cut back, 0 bases at V and 7 bases at J, with 12 bases in the middle. CDR3 DNA: TGTGCCTGGAGTGTATCTGTGGGGGGTGGCTACACCTTC. It yields the protein CAWSVSVGGGYTF.

This clone was recorded only once. The chain couples TRBV5-1 to TRBJ2-3; 8 bases are a match to TRBD1. The germline V gene encodes CDR1 SGHRS and CDR2 YFSETQ. With 4 bases clipped from V and 5 bases from J, the junction kept 6 bases outside the gene matches. CDR3 length equals 14 residues. CDR3 nucleotides: TGCGCCAGCAGCCCGGACAGGGCCATAGATACGCAGTATTTT. It encodes CASSPDRAIDTQYF.

The chain is built from TRBV6-6 and TRBJ1-1; D is uncertain. The V gene's germline CDR1 is MNHNY and CDR2 SVGAGI (reference sequence). V lost 5 bases and J 0 bases, leaving 13 bases between the germline ends. The length of the CDR3 is 15 residues. The CDR3 sequence: CASSPSYHLNTEAFF. For the CDR3, the DNA is TGTGCCAGCAGTCCATCCTACCATCTGAACACTGAAGCTTTCTTT.

This clone appeared a single time. The chain recombines TRBV5-4 with TRBJ2-3; 8 bases map to TRBD2. The V segment lost 4 bases and the J segment 2 bases; nucleotides outside the gene matches: 9. The CDR3 runs 16 residues. CDR1 and CDR2 (germline): SGHNT, YYREEE (reference sequence). CDR3 residues: CASSRALAATTDTQYF. DNA of the CDR3: TGTGCCAGCAGCCGGGCACTAGCGGCAACCACAGATACGCAGTATTTT. Full variable domain (rest looked up from reference TRBV5-4 and TRBJ2-3): ETGVTQSPTHLIKTRGQQVTLRCSSQSGHNTVSWYQQALGQGPQFIFQYYREEENGRGNFPPRFSGLQFPNYSSELNVNALELDDSALYLCASSRALAATTDTQYFGPGTRLTVL.

The V gene is TRBV2, the J gene TRBJ2-5, with 9 positions matching TRBD2. The end of the DNA aligns better with TRBJ2-7, so the J call may be wrong. Germline CDR1 and CDR2: SNHLY and FYNNEI. The CDR3 sequence is 14 residues long. The CDR3 loop is CASRVSGSSSEQYF. Written as DNA, the CDR3 is TGTGCCAGCAGAGTTAGCGGGAGCAGCTCCGAGCAGTACTTC.

The chain employs TRBV19 and TRBJ1-2, with 7 bases lining up with TRBD1. Trimming removed 2 bases from V and 4 bases from J; junction bases left unmatched: 4. Germline loops: CDR1 LNHDA, CDR2 SQIVND (reference sequence). The CDR3 length is 14 residues. CDR3 nucleotides: TGTGCCAGTAGTATAACTGGGGACAGCTATGGCTACACCTTC. It encodes CASSITGDSYGYTF.

As concerns this clone: Other DNA sequences in this specimen translate into the identical CDR3. The V gene is TRBV5-4, the J gene TRBJ2-2; D remains unclear. CDR1 and CDR2 (germline): SGHNT, YYREEE (reference sequence). This CDR3 contains 12 residues. V lost 1 base and J lost 5, with 3 bases in between. The CDR3 reads CASSLNTGELFF. The DNA for the CDR3 is TGTGCCAGCAGCTTGAATACCGGGGAGCTGTTTTTT.

The chain couples TRBV5-1 to TRBJ2-6, with D perhaps matching TRBD2 (5 bases). The V gene's germline CDR1 is SGHRS and CDR2 YFSETQ. This CDR3 contains 16 residues. V was pared by 0 bases and J by 2 bases, with 9 bases between. The CDR3 sequence: CASSLGPRAGANVLTF. CDR3 DNA sequence: TGCGCCAGCAGCTTGGGACCGAGGGCTGGGGCCAACGTCCTGACTTTC.

V and J are TRBV6-5 and TRBJ2-7; D is undetermined. The V and J ends lost 5 bases and 1 base respectively, with 12 bases between them. The CDR3 consists of 14 residues. CDR1 and CDR2 from the germline V gene are MNHEY and SVGAGI. CDR3 residues: CASSLRKVSYEQYF. The CDR3 DNA reads as TGTGCCAGCAGTCTAAGAAAAGTGTCCTACGAGCAGTACTTC.

Points on this clone: Other nucleotide sequences in the sample specify the same CDR3. The chain recombines TRBV5-1 with TRBJ2-1; no reliable D call. Trimming removed 1 base at V and 4 bases at J, with 3 bases between. The CDR3 covers 12 residues. The germline CDR1 and CDR2 sequences are SGHRS and YFSETQ. The CDR3 here is CASSLSYNEQFF. CDR3 nucleotides: TGCGCCAGCAGCTTGAGTTACAATGAGCAGTTCTTC.